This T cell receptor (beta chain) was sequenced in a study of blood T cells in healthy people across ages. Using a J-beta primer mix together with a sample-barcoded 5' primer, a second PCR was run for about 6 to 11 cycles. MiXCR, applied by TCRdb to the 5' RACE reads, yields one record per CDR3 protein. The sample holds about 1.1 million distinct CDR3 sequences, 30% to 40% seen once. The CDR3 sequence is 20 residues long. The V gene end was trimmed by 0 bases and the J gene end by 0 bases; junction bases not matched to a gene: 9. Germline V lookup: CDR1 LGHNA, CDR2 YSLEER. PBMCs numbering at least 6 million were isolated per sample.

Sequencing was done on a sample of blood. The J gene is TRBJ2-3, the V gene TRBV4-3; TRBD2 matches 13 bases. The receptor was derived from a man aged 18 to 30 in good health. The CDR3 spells CASSQDFVRTSGGSTDTQYF. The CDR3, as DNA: TGCGCCAGCAGCCAAGATTTTGTAAGGACTAGCGGGGGTAGCACAGATACGCAGTATTTT.